This record concerns one T cell receptor (beta chain) sequence. What this receptor recognizes is not known. Base qualities were left out, and no much larger clone turns up one base away. These data belong to a study of T cell responses to AZD1222 COVID-19 vaccine (dated by TCRdb to the early 2020s). Regarding the research as a whole: AZD1222 recipients given second doses at about 4 weeks or at about 12 weeks were pooled, since spike-specific TCR depth and breadth were not found to differ between the two schedules. TCR sequencing was performed for more than 230 trial participants, of whom around 200 were given two doses of AZD1222 and around 26 were given two doses of MenACWY control vaccine. Enrollment into the trials was organized by age into subgroups of 18-55, 56-69 and 70-plus years, and those subgroups contained roughly 150, 30 and 60 TCR-sequenced participants, respectively.

The CDR3 regions of human TCRbeta chains were analyzed by immunosequencing. The study's processing was this. Repertoire TCRs were checked for matches against a reference library of SARS-CoV-2-specific TCRs that had been generated using the MIRA antigen-specificity platform. Breadth was defined as the fraction of unique TCRs that were SARS-CoV-2-associated. Depth was defined as the fraction of total T cells that were SARS-CoV-2-associated. Each spike-specific TCR was assigned to its reactive spike region and to a CD4 or CD8 class using the MIRA data. Log10-transformed breadth and depth values were compared by one-way ANOVA with Sidak's multiple comparisons tests. Sourced from immuneACCESS, this table was stored by TCRdb with only in-frame sequences that have V and J called. A share of the clones is absent; for the studies checked, an unresolved V gene accounts for under half, and the remainder has no known explanation. V and J calls and clone size are given by that table; D and trimming were obtained from the DNA. For this sample there are some 120,000 clones; approximately 94% appear just once. The biggest ten clones account for approximately 3.4% of the sample.

Overall results and qualifications from the work: The whole spike protein was spanned by vaccine-associated CD4 TCRs, and dominant responses were seen in regions 160-218 and 743-854. In the small 56-69-year group, the increase in depth fell short of significance, most likely because of low power. No day 14 peak-response samples were available, so repertoires were characterized only after the peak T cell response. After two AZD1222 doses, spike-specific TCR breadth and depth were significantly higher than at day 0 and than in MenACWY recipients. Most participants were white British and females outnumbered males, and the authors suggested that clonal diversity may have been underestimated. Reportedly, close to half of the unique spike-specific TCRs recognized epitopes lying outside the regions that are mutated in the B.1.351 and B.1.1.7 variants. Only five to seven AZD1222 recipients were SARS-CoV-2 seropositive at baseline, limiting conclusions about previously exposed vaccinees.

CDR1 and CDR2 were assigned from the germline V gene as SGHRS and YFSETQ. The CDR3 sequence holds 16 residues, the cysteine and phenylalanine included. Only CDR3 DNA remains: 48 bases, in frame from the first base. At the junction V is shortened by 0 bases and J by 2 bases, with 13 bases in between. The time point label of this sample denotes: baseline before first vaccination. Vaccinee samples were obtained from the UK trials COV001 and COV002, which included a single-blind randomized controlled phase 2/3 trial of AZD1222 (ChAdOx1 nCoV-19) in healthy adults. Trial participant PBMC samples were collected at day 0 and day 28 after the second dose for TCRbeta chain sequencing.

The chain couples TRBV5-1 to TRBJ2-3; TRBD2 is a weak D gene call, 6 bases matching. Sample: peripheral blood, taken on day 0 of AZD1222 vaccination. The source is an adult in good health. The DNA reads as follows: TGCGCCAGCAGCTTGGGCCAGGTAGCGGTCACAGATACGCAGTATTTT. This gives the protein CASSLGQVAVTDTQYF.